Sequencing of this T cell receptor beta chain was carried out in a study of blood T cell repertoires in COVID-19. Recovered participants had two consecutive negative NP/OP PCR tests, healthcare professional clearance, or symptom resolution. Sequenced by immunoSEQ multiplex PCR; TCRdb stores in-frame clones only, minus some. The sample has 220,000 or so clones; less than 90% are singletons. The V and J ends lost 5 bases and 5 bases respectively, with 10 bases between them. Germline V gene data show CDR1 as KGHSH and CDR2 as LQKENI. This CDR3 contains 13 residues. Sequenced: PBMCs or T cells enriched from blood (not recorded which). V is TRBV18 and J is TRBJ1-5; weak D call: TRBD1 (6 bases). The source is a middle-aged woman who had recovered from COVID-19. The CDR3 region has the DNA TGTGCCAGCTCAACCGACAGGCATCAGCCCCAGCATTTT. Amino acid sequence: CASSTDRHQPQHF.